These T cell receptor beta chains were read from a single sample in a study of cytomegalovirus exposure and HLA in healthy donors. Libraries were prepared by immunoSEQ multiplex PCR; TCRdb keeps only in-frame clonotypes and omits some of them. Of more than 85,000 clones in the sample, about 88% are singletons; the top ten hold more than 2%. Sequenced sample: PBMCs. The receptors originated from a woman younger than 35 in good health and CMV-seronegative. Each CDR3 is given without its conserved first and last residue. A D gene is named only where the DNA matches it firmly.

TRBV6-5	-	ASSYQITGNTEAF
TRBV5-1	-	ASSQAQWAGVTGELF
TRBV30	-	AWREDRVGGEQY
TRBV5-1	TRBD1	ASSLRTGLFAEAF
TRBV7-2	TRBD2	ASSLGAGGPDEQY
TRBV28	-	ASSLRRHGENQPQH
TRBV6-5	-	ASRPSRANYGYT
TRBV7-2	-	ASSPGHGGIIQY
TRBV11-2	TRBD1	ASSSHRGLGSYEQY
TRBV28	-	ASRPMLNTEAF
TRBV27	-	ASSLSSRPGEQY
TRBV28	-	ASSRQPYEQY
TRBV7-9	TRBD2	ASSLGAGKETQY
TRBV9	-	ASSVASSTYEQY
TRBV18	-	ASSPKTQNQPQH
TRBV7-9	TRBD1	ASGQGEAGELF
TRBV13	-	ASSLGQGWEQY
TRBV19	-	ASSSTLTDFGYT
TRBV9	TRBD2	ASSASGIREQY
TRBV6-6	TRBD1	ASRGQDYTGELF
TRBV7-2	-	ASSSYYNEQF
TRBV12-2	-	ASRLAVQRGNTDTQY
TRBV6-5	TRBD1	ASRKRQGALNAF
TRBV5-1	-	ASSSRGTLNEQY
TRBV4-3	-	ASSQDFSLGYT
TRBV5-1	TRBD1	ASYRTGDTGELF
TRBV28	-	ASSSTPGVVGVGYT
TRBV19	-	ASSSLGEAYEQY
TRBV29-1	TRBD2	SVLAGGPNIQY
TRBV6-4	TRBD2	ASSDLAASSYNEQF
TRBV7-9	-	ASTGGANYGYT
TRBV7-9	-	ASSLGAMNTEAF
TRBV29-1	-	SVESTRI
TRBV7-2	-	ASSLSQDYEQY
TRBV5-1	-	ASSLVAGEVTEAF
TRBV27	-	ASSLSAGGNTIY
TRBV28	-	ASSLVQSGEKLF
TRBV11-2	TRBD1	ASSLVSRTGPDKAF
TRBV27	-	ASSLTRGQETQY
TRBV5-1	TRBD1	ASSLLLDRDTGELF
TRBV11-2	TRBD2	ASSSRDYGTGELF